This TCR beta chain was sequenced during a study of blood T cell repertoires in COVID-19. Study context: The United States, Italy and Spain supplied acute and convalescent COVID-19 samples. T cells, B-cell-depleted T cells, or PBMCs supplied cDNA or gDNA.

Trimming stripped 9 bases from V and 5 bases from J, with 19 bases between. CDR1 is MNHEY and CDR2 is SMNVEV in the germline V gene (reference sequence). This CDR3 comprises 14 residues. Per the authors' pipeline: Using reference gene primer amplification, nucleated cell counts were estimated. The assay was immunoSEQ multiplex PCR, and TCRdb's table has in-frame clones only and misses some. V and J calls plus clone size are reproduced from that table; the DNA served to infer D and trimming. The table shows around 700,000 clones, with 85% to 90% occurring only once. The chain carries TRBV27 and TRBJ1-1, with D unresolved. The sequenced sample consisted of peripheral blood. The sequence came from a woman aged 18-30 years with acute or convalescent COVID-19. DNA for the CDR3: TGTGCCAGTTACCCTGAGGCCGCTGGAACTGAAGCTTTCTTT. This sequence encodes CASYPEAAGTEAFF.